The clone carrying this TCR beta chain was counted once. Generated by immunoSEQ multiplex PCR, the TCRdb table keeps only in-frame clones and is missing some. The repertoire holds about 54,000 clones, 94% seen once, with 0.2% to 0.25% in the top ten. The sample comes from a study of technical replicates of blood from several donors. J gave up 7 bases and V 3 bases, and 13 bases lay outside the gene matches. Germline loops: CDR1 SGHVS, CDR2 FQNEAQ. The CDR3 length is 17 residues. This TCR derives from a human donor in good health. This chain connects TRBV7-8 to TRBJ2-1, with TRBD2 identical over 9 bases. Material for sequencing was T cells isolated from PBMCs. The CDR3: CASSFSGSEVSGNEQFF. CDR3 nucleotide sequence: TGTGCCAGCAGCTTTAGCGGGAGTGAGGTCTCGGGAAATGAGCAGTTCTTC. Filled out from reference TRBV7-8 and TRBJ2-1, the complete variable domain reads GAGVSQSPRYKVAKRGQDVALRCDPISGHVSLFWYQQALGQGPEFLTYFQNEAQLDKSGLPSDRFFAERPEGSVSTLKIQRTQQEDSAVYLCASSFSGSEVSGNEQFFGPGTRLTVL.